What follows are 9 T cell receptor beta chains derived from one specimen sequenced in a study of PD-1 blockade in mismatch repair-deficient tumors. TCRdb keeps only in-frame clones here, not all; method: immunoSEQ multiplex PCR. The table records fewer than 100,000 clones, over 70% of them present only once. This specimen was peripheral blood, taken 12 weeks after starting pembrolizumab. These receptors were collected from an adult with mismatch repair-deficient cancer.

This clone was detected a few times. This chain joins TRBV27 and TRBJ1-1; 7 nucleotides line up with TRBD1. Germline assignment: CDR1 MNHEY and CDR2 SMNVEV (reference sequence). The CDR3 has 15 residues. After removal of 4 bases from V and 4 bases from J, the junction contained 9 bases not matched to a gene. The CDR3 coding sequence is TGTGCCAGCAGTTACAGGGGTGATGGCGGCACTGAAGCTTTCTTT. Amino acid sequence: CASSYRGDGGTEAFF.

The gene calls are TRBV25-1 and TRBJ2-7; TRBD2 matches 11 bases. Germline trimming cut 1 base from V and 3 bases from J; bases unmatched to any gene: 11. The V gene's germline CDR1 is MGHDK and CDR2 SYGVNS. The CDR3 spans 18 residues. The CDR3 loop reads CASSESSWQGLADYEQYF. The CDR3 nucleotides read TGTGCCAGCAGTGAATCGAGCTGGCAGGGACTAGCGGACTACGAGCAGTACTTC.

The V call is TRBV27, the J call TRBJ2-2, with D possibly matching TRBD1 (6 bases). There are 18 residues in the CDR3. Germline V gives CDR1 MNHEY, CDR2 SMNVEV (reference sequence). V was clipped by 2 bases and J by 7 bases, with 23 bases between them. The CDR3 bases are TGTGCCAGCAGTTTAACGTCGGACGGAACAGGGCGGTTCGGGGAGCTGTTTTTT. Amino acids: CASSLTSDGTGRFGELFF.

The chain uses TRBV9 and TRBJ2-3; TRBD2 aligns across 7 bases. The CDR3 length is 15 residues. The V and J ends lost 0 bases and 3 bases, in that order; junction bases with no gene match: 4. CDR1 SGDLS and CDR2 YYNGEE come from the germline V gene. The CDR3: CASSVGVGGTDTQYF. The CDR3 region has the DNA TGTGCCAGCAGCGTAGGCGTCGGGGGGACAGATACGCAGTATTTT.

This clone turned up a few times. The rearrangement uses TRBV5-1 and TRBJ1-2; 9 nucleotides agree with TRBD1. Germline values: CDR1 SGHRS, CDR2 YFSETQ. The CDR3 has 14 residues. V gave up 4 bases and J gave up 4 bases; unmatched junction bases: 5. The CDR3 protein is CASSGGQGPYGYTF. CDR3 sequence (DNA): TGCGCCAGCAGCGGGGGACAGGGACCCTATGGCTACACCTTC.

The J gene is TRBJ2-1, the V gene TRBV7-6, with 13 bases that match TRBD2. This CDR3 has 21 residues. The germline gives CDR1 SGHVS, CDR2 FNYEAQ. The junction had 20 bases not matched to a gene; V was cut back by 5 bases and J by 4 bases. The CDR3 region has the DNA TGTGCCAGCAGCCACGACCCCTTCAGGGGAACTAGCGGGGGGGAGTACAATGAGCAGTTCTTC. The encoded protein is CASSHDPFRGTSGGEYNEQFF. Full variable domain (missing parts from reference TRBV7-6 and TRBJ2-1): GAGVSQSPRYKVTKRGQDVALRCDPISGHVSLYWYRQALGQGPEFLTYFNYEAQQDKSGLPNDRFSAERPEGSISTLTIQRTEQRDSAMYRCASSHDPFRGTSGGEYNEQFFGPGTRLTVL.

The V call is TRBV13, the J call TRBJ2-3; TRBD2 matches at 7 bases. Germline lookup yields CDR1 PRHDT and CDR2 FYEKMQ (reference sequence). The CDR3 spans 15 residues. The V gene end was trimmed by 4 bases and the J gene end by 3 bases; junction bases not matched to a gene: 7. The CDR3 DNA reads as TGTGCCAGCAGCTCGCGGGAGAGGATTACAGATACGCAGTATTTT. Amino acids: CASSSRERITDTQYF.

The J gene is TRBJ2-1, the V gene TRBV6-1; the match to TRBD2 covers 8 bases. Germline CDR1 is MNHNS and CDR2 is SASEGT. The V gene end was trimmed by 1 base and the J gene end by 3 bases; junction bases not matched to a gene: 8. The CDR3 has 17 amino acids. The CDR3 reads CASSEGSLAGLYNEQFF. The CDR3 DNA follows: TGTGCCAGCAGTGAAGGGAGTCTAGCGGGTCTCTACAATGAGCAGTTCTTC.

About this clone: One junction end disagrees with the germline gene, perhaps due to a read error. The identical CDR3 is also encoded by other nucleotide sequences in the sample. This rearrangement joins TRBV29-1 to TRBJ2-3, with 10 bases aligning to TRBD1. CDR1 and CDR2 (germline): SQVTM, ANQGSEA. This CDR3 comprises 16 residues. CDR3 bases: TGCAGCGTTGAAGATCTGAAGACAGGGGGCACCGATACGCAGTATTTT. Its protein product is CSVEDLKTGGTDTQYF.